This TCR beta chain was observed in a study of long-term antiretroviral therapy in people with HIV (dated by TCRdb to 2022 to 2024). Regarding the study in general: Collection of the earliest samples took place about a decade ahead of the 2015 WHO recommendation for immediate ART, at a time when ART was typically delayed until CD4 counts fell. A total of roughly 200 cryopreserved PBMC samples were contributed to the cohort by 30 adults with confirmed HIV infection, with samples collected serially over a mean of 6 years (range 1-12). Whether ART initiation and durable HIV suppression were associated with changes in peripheral blood TRB repertoire composition and diversity was tested in a retrospective serial study. Of the roughly 27 participants with HIV, roughly twelve were female. No cross-contamination during QIAcube processing turned up in test extractions that ran a monoclonal T-cell line alongside 33 polyclonal samples.

On the study overall, not on this receptor specifically: At every time point, the repertoire was dominated by expanded TRB clones first identified before ART initiation, although this dominance fluctuated and, in many PLHIV, declined after ART. A significant increase in TRB diversity was found to be associated with ART initiation, although TRB diversity was observed to remain significantly below that of transplant donor controls even after long-term ART. CDR3 length ranges in HIV repertoires were narrower than in controls, and network structure suggested an antigen-experienced repertoire with only a slight naive shift after ART. Because pre-ART samples had limited cell numbers, unsorted PBMC were profiled rather than sorted CD4+ and CD8+ T cells. No data were available on ART adherence, viral resistance or therapy changes, limiting inferences about post-ART repertoire changes. Owing to limited PBMC availability, only the TCR beta chain was sequenced, without alpha chain pairing. The samples span the years 2004 to 2017, and the ART regimens used at that time may not be as effective as current regimens.

The immunoSEQ hsTCRB v3.0 assay was used at survey level resolution for TRB variable region sequencing. The target sequencing depth for TRB was about 40,000-55,000 T-cell genomes per sample. TRB libraries were pooled and sequenced on an Illumina MiSeq using a v3 150-cycle kit. In the original analysis: Analysis of repertoires was carried out in R inside a reproducible Nextflow workflow spanning QC, data transformation and analysis. LymphoSeq2, an R package for AIRR-Seq data exploration, was used to implement custom analyses. A handful of samples yielding fewer than 5000 total TRB sequences were excluded, leaving around 190 analyzed HIV repertoires. Among the 180 to 200 retained HIV repertoires, 55 to 65 were collected before ART initiation and over 120 were collected after ART initiation. Repertoires were downsampled to 5000 TRB nucleotide sequences, with summary statistics averaged over 100 downsampling iterations. The analysis kept only TRB sequences whose CDR3 regions were at least seven amino acids long. Diversity was measured with a Shannon entropy-derived clonality score and the Gini coefficient. In repertoire networks, the top 5000 CDR3 amino acid sequences were linked whenever an edit distance of one separated two sequences. For TRB CDR3 amino acid sequences, GLIPH2 was used to predict antigen specificity groups and MHC restriction. To flag known CMV, EBV, HIV or tissue antigen associations, CDR3 amino acid sequences were matched against VDJdb and McPAS-TCR. Pre-ART, post-ART and control groups were compared with Wilcoxon signed-rank tests and Holm-Bonferroni correction. Held by TCRdb, this immuneACCESS table contains in-frame sequences only and omits some clones. Under half of the omission traces to an unresolved V gene where checked; the cause of the rest is unknown. V and J calls and clone size are those listed in that table; D and trimming were worked out from the DNA. Here the sample has 25,000 to 35,000 clones; around 95% occur a single time. The ten biggest clones cover about 3.1% of the sample.

Note on this clone: Its recognized antigen is unknown. One base away there is no much larger clone; base qualities are not given.

Participants were included only if at least one PBMC sample before ART initiation and at least two post-ART samples were available. Every participant with HIV received treatment in the United States of America. Before DNA extraction, cryopreserved samples containing about 0.95-10 million PBMC were thawed and washed. At the time of the earliest PBMC sample for each participant with HIV, ages ranged from about 23 to 60 years. Per participant, PBMC samples came from 1-4 timepoints prior to ART initiation and 2-8 timepoints following ART initiation, for a median of 7 samples. Serial HIV viral load, CD4+ T-cell count, ART history and demographic data were obtained for every participant. Using a Qiagen kit on a QIAcube, genomic DNA was extracted from unsorted PBMC, with samples processed in batches of 12. The sample in question was unsorted PBMCs, obtained 5.3 years after starting antiretroviral therapy. This TCR derives from a man aged 50-59 years with HIV.

At the DNA level, the sequence is TGCGCCAGCAGCCCCTCACAGGGGTCAGGTGAAAAACTGTTTTTT. Translation gives CASSPSQGSGEKLFF. Here the chain combines TRBV4-1 and TRBJ1-4, with 7 central nucleotides matching TRBD1. Taken from the germline V gene, the CDR1 and CDR2 loops are MGHRA and YSYEKL. From its cysteine to its phenylalanine, the CDR3 spans 15 amino acids. Only the CDR3 part of the read is kept: 45 bases, read in frame from the first base. V is pruned by 4 bases and J by 7 bases, leaving 9 bases of the junction without a gene match.